Below, 27 T cell receptor beta chains from the same sample are listed, as sequenced in a study of early T cells in non-severe SARS-CoV-2 infection. MiXCR, run by TCRdb on the 5' RACE reads, gives a single entry per CDR3 protein. The sample records more than 25,000 distinct CDR3 sequences, about 5% being singletons. The sequences come from whole blood, collected at baseline. The receptor set was obtained from an adult who was a healthcare worker with PCR-confirmed SARS-CoV-2 infection or an uninfected control (not recorded which).

The genes are TRBV7-3 and TRBJ1-6; D is ambiguous. V lost 3 bases to trimming and J lost 9 bases, with 9 bases between them. There are 13 residues in the CDR3. The germline V gene encodes CDR1 SGHTA and CDR2 FQGTGA. CDR3 DNA sequence: TGTGCCAGCAGCTTGGACGGAGCTTCACCCCTCCACTTT. This gives the protein CASSLDGASPLHF.

This clonotype was counted ten times or more. V and J are TRBV12-3 or TRBV12-4 and TRBJ2-4; no clear D gene. This CDR3 spans 15 amino acids. Trimming stripped 6 bases from V and 0 bases from J, with 12 bases between. CDR3 sequence reads: CASSVLPGAKNIQYF. CDR3 nucleotide sequence: TGTGCCAGCAGCGTGTTACCTGGAGCCAAAAACATTCAGTACTTC.

This clonotype was recorded many times. This chain links TRBV24-1 with TRBJ2-6; D not resolved. The V gene's germline CDR1 is KGHDR and CDR2 SFDVKD. The V end was cut by 5 bases, the J end by 3 bases, with 10 bases between. This CDR3 has 15 residues. DNA for the CDR3: TGTGCCACCAGTGCCCACAGTGGTGGGGCCAACGTCCTGACTTTC. Translation: CATSAHSGGANVLTF.

This clonotype was seen many times. The J gene is TRBJ2-7, the V gene TRBV5-1; D is undetermined. This CDR3 has 13 residues. V dropped 4 bases and J dropped 2 bases, with 10 bases sitting between them. The germline gives CDR1 SGHRS, CDR2 YFSETQ. The CDR3 DNA follows: TGCGCCAGCAGCACGGCGGCTGCCTACGAGCAGTACTTC. Translating gives CASSTAAAYEQYF.

This clonotype was recorded many times. This chain uses TRBV27 with TRBJ1-1; D not resolved. Germline CDR1 and CDR2: MNHEY and SMNVEV (reference sequence). The germline V and J ends were trimmed by 5 bases and 6 bases, with 16 bases remaining between them. This CDR3 contains 14 residues. Written as DNA, the CDR3 is TGTGCCAGCAGTAAATCCGGTGTCAGGTCTGAAGCTTTCTTT. This gives the protein CASSKSGVRSEAFF.

This clonotype has at least ten counts. This chain links TRBV9 with TRBJ2-7; D is perhaps TRBD2 (5 bases). This CDR3 contains 14 residues. Germline assignment: CDR1 SGDLS and CDR2 YYNGEE. V dropped 0 bases and J dropped 2 bases, with 9 bases sitting between them. This CDR3 reads CASSVGRDPYEQYF. Written as DNA, the CDR3 is TGTGCCAGCAGCGTAGGACGGGATCCCTACGAGCAGTACTTC. Combining the CDR3 with reference TRBV9 and TRBJ2-7 gives the whole variable domain DSGVTQTPKHLITATGQRVTLRCSPRSGDLSVYWYQQSLDQGLQFLIQYYNGEERAKGNILERFSAQQFPDLHSELNLSSLELGDSALYFCASSVGRDPYEQYFGPGTRLTVT.

In this sample, this clonotype turned up a few times. V is TRBV28 and J is TRBJ2-1; 9 bases fit TRBD1. Unmatched junction bases numbered 6, after V lost 6 bases and J lost 3 bases. Germline V lookup: CDR1 MDHEN, CDR2 SYDVKM. This CDR3 comprises 15 residues. The CDR3 loop reads CASRSGTGYYNEQFF. The CDR3 DNA follows: TGTGCCAGCAGGTCCGGGACAGGGTACTACAATGAGCAGTTCTTC. The full variable domain, with the rest looked up from reference TRBV28 and TRBJ2-1, is DVKVTQSSRYLVKRTGEKVFLECVQDMDHENMFWYRQDPGLGLRLIYFSYDVKMKEKGDIPEGYSVSREKKERFSLILESASTNQTSMYLCASRSGTGYYNEQFFGPGTRLTVL.

This clonotype has only a few counts. The chain uses TRBV3-1 and TRBJ2-1; 7 positions agree with TRBD1. Looked up from germline, CDR1 is LGHDT and CDR2 is YNNKEL (reference sequence). V was pared by 3 bases and J by 7 bases, with 6 bases of the junction left unmatched. This CDR3 comprises 14 residues. CDR3 nucleotides: TGTGCCAGCAGCCATACAGGGGCCTCAAATGAGCAGTTCTTC. This translates into CASSHTGASNEQFF.

This clonotype was found many times. This chain connects TRBV18 to TRBJ2-1, with a weak D call TRBD2 (6 bases). Between the trimmed V and J ends, which lost 4 bases and 1 base, there was a span of 14 bases. The CDR3 has 16 residues. Germline CDR1 and CDR2: KGHSH and LQKENI. The CDR3 DNA reads as TGTGCCAGCTCACTAAAACCCGGGGGTTCCTACAATGAGCAGTTCTTC. This gives the protein CASSLKPGGSYNEQFF. Full variable domain (rest looked up from reference TRBV18 and TRBJ2-1): NAGVMQNPRHLVRRRGQEARLRCSPMKGHSHVYWYRQLPEEGLKFMVYLQKENIIDESGMPKERFSAEFPKEGPSILRIQQVVRGDSAAYFCASSLKPGGSYNEQFFGPGTRLTVL.

This clonotype has at least ten counts. V and J are TRBV4-1 and TRBJ2-7; 7 bases match TRBD2. V gave up 1 base and J gave up 1 base; unmatched junction bases: 4. CDR3 length equals 15 residues. Germline lookup yields CDR1 MGHRA and CDR2 YSYEKL. CDR3 DNA: TGCGCCAGCAGCCAAGGACTAGCTTCTTCCTACGAGCAGTACTTC. Translated: CASSQGLASSYEQYF.

This clonotype was seen repeatedly, ten times or more. The chain is built from TRBV2 and TRBJ2-1, with D unresolved. V was pared by 4 bases and J by 3 bases, with 7 bases between. The germline V gene encodes CDR1 SNHLY and CDR2 FYNNEI. The CDR3 is 13 amino acids. The CDR3 sequence: CASSVWHYNEQFF. DNA for the CDR3: TGTGCCAGCAGTGTCTGGCACTACAATGAGCAGTTCTTC.

This clonotype was seen many times. This chain links TRBV24-1 with TRBJ2-1; a weak D match, TRBD2 (6 bases). The germline V and J ends were trimmed by 4 bases and 9 bases, with 21 bases remaining between them. This CDR3 region has 16 residues. In germline, CDR1 is KGHDR, CDR2 SFDVKD. CDR3 region: CATSEHPGGVGGEQFF. The CDR3 coding sequence is TGTGCCACCAGTGAGCACCCTGGGGGAGTGGGGGGTGAGCAGTTCTTC.

This clonotype was recorded once. The chain recombines TRBV7-2 with TRBJ2-5; D is unresolved. This CDR3 is built from 14 residues. Germline V gene data show CDR1 as SGHTA and CDR2 as FQGNSA. Trimming removed 1 base at V and 1 base at J, with 7 bases between. Here the CDR3 reads CASSLESVQETQYF. The CDR3 DNA follows: TGTGCCAGCAGCTTAGAGTCTGTCCAAGAGACCCAGTACTTC.

This clonotype was recorded at least ten times. The chain is built from TRBV10-2 and TRBJ2-1, with D hard to call. Deletions cut 6 bases from V and 5 bases from J, with 14 bases between. Germline CDR1 is WSHSY and CDR2 is SAAADI. The CDR3 extends over 14 amino acids. This chain's CDR3 is CASSERRKHNEQFF. CDR3 DNA sequence: TGCGCCAGCAGCGAGAGAAGGAAGCACAATGAGCAGTTCTTC.

This clonotype occurred a few times. The V call is TRBV6-8, the J call TRBJ2-1; TRBD2 aligns across 7 bases. J lost 2 bases, V lost 0 bases, and 7 bases had no gene match. Germline values: CDR1 MNHGY, CDR2 SAAAGT. The CDR3 covers 17 residues. The CDR3 nucleotides are TGTGCCAGCAGTTACTCGAAGGCGGGAGAGCCCTACAATGAGCAGTTCTTC. It translates to CASSYSKAGEPYNEQFF.

A remark on this clonotype: This may come from a read error, since a much larger clone is one base off. The rearrangement links TRBV7-9 to TRBJ1-3, with D tentatively TRBD1 (6 bases). The CDR3 is made up of 16 amino acids. Per the germline V gene, CDR1 is SEHNR and CDR2 is FQNEAQ (reference sequence). CDR3 in DNA: TGTGCCAGCAGCTTAGCTGGACAGTACTCTGGAAACAACATATATTTT. As protein: CASSLAGQYSGNNIYF.

Many counts were recorded for this clonotype. This chain connects TRBV6-2 or TRBV6-3 to TRBJ2-5, with 10 bases identical to TRBD2. This CDR3 region has 16 residues. Germline V lookup: CDR1 MNHEY, CDR2 SVGEGT. Trimming took 5 bases from V and 4 from J; bases not matched to a gene: 10. The CDR3 here is CASSLAGAKFGETQYF. The CDR3 nucleotides are TGTGCCAGCAGTCTAGCGGGAGCTAAATTTGGAGAGACCCAGTACTTC.

This clonotype was picked up many times. V usage is TRBV11-3 and J usage is TRBJ2-2; TRBD1 matches 8 bases. V lost 5 bases and J lost 1; bases outside the gene matches: 6. Germline lookup yields CDR1 SGHNT and CDR2 YENEEA. This CDR3 comprises 16 residues. CDR3 DNA: TGTGCCAGCAGCCCCACCGGGACAGGGAACACCGGGGAGCTGTTTTTT. Encoded protein: CASSPTGTGNTGELFF.

This clonotype was observed a handful of times. This chain connects TRBV5-4 to TRBJ2-3, with D maybe TRBD1 (5 bases). The V end lost 7 bases, the J end lost 0 bases, and 18 bases lay between the germline ends. Germline CDR1 SGHNT, CDR2 YYREEE (reference sequence). This CDR3 has 16 amino acids. The CDR3 nucleotides are TGTGCCAGCTCTATCCAAGGGGCAGGGAGCACAGATACGCAGTATTTT. Its protein is CASSIQGAGSTDTQYF.

This clonotype was seen ten or more times. The chain is built from TRBV7-6 and TRBJ2-1; 10 nucleotides align to TRBD2. V gave up 5 bases and J gave up 9 bases; unmatched junction bases: 19. CDR1 and CDR2 (germline): SGHVS, FNYEAQ. This CDR3 spans 18 amino acids. CDR3 loop: CASSHFVRLAGQRAEQFF. CDR3 in DNA: TGTGCCAGCAGCCATTTTGTACGACTAGCGGGCCAGAGGGCTGAGCAGTTCTTC.

The table lists this clonotype with many counts. This chain connects TRBV10-3 to TRBJ2-1; D not resolved. The germline CDR1 and CDR2 sequences are ENHRY and SYGVKD. The V gene lost 6 bases and the J gene lost 5 bases, with 11 bases spanning the gap. The CDR3 extends over 13 amino acids. CDR3 sequence (DNA): TGTGCCATCAGGCCACATCAGGACAATGAGCAGTTCTTC. It encodes CAIRPHQDNEQFF.

This clonotype was seen ten or more times. The chain combines TRBV9 with TRBJ2-1, with D possibly TRBD2 on 6 matching bases. V was clipped by 3 bases and J by 1 base, with 14 bases between them. The CDR3 loop spans 16 amino acids. The germline CDR1 and CDR2 sequences are SGDLS and YYNGEE. The CDR3 is CASSGLAGRSYNEQFF. The CDR3 nucleotides are TGTGCCAGCAGCGGCTTGGCGGGGAGGTCCTACAATGAGCAGTTCTTC.

Ten or more counts support this clonotype. This rearrangement joins TRBV18 to TRBJ1-5; possible D gene TRBD1, 5 bases. Trimming shortened V by 2 bases and J by 7 bases, and 9 bases separated the two germline ends. The V gene's germline CDR1 is KGHSH and CDR2 LQKENI. CDR3 length: 13 amino acids. The CDR3 loop reads CASSPSGEQPQHF. The DNA for the CDR3 is TGTGCCAGCTCACCATCGGGGGAACAGCCCCAGCATTTT.

This clonotype has at least ten counts. The V and J genes are TRBV6-2 or TRBV6-3 and TRBJ1-5, with TRBD1 matching 7 bases. Unmatched junction bases numbered 18, after V lost 4 bases and J lost 0 bases. Germline CDR1 MNHEY, CDR2 SVGEGT. This CDR3 region has 20 residues. Here the CDR3 reads CASSSRAGGFGTLSNQPQHF. As DNA, the CDR3 is TGTGCCAGCAGTTCCAGGGCAGGGGGATTCGGGACCCTTAGCAATCAGCCCCAGCATTTT.

This clonotype was detected ten times or more. V is TRBV20-1 and J is TRBJ2-1; possible D gene TRBD2, 5 bases. Between the trimmed V and J ends, which lost 3 bases and 2 bases, there was a span of 11 bases. Germline values: CDR1 DFQATT, CDR2 SNEGSKA (reference sequence). The CDR3 covers 14 residues. The CDR3 region is CSASGGRAYNEQFF. In DNA, the CDR3 is TGCAGTGCTAGCGGCGGGCGGGCCTACAATGAGCAGTTCTTC.

There are many counts of this clonotype. The chain has TRBV7-9 and TRBJ2-7, with D uncertain. In germline, CDR1 is SEHNR, CDR2 FQNEAQ (reference sequence). The V and J ends lost 5 bases and 2 bases respectively, with 7 bases between them. The CDR3 extends over 12 amino acids. CDR3: CASSNRTYEQYF. CDR3 bases: TGTGCCAGCAGCAACCGAACCTACGAGCAGTACTTC.

This clonotype was counted at least ten times. J is TRBJ2-7 and V is TRBV11-2; no definite D call. V dropped 1 base and J dropped 7 bases, with 8 bases sitting between them. The V gene's germline CDR1 is SGHAT and CDR2 FQNNGV. CDR3 length: 12 amino acids. CDR3 sequence reads: CASSLGAGEQYF. The CDR3 coding sequence is TGTGCCAGCAGCTTAGGGGCTGGGGAGCAGTACTTC.